This TCR beta chain was retrieved from a study of CD8 T cells in Susac syndrome. Reverse transcription of about 0.45 to 1 ug RNA was performed with random hexamers. One entry per CDR3 protein results from TCRdb running MiXCR on the immunoSEQ multiplex PCR reads. The table includes approximately 53,000 distinct CDR3 sequences, 93% detected once. Concerning this clonotype: Its antigen is not identified.

The multiple sclerosis control group comprised treatment-naive patients with stable or active relapsing-remitting disease. The study, taken as a whole, reports: It was acknowledged in the study that the number of individuals who were included in its TCR sequencing and HLA analysis was relatively small.

The source material was CD8+ T cells from PBMCs. This TCR was recovered from a human donor with multiple sclerosis.

CDR3 sequence: CASSQGRIIRTQETQYF. CDR3 bases: TGCGCCAGCAGCCAAGGAAGAATCATTCGGACCCAAGAGACCCAGTACTTC. The chain joins TRBV4-3 to TRBJ2-5, with no clear D. The CDR3 is made up of 17 amino acids. Germline assignment: CDR1 LGHNA and CDR2 YSLEER. V lost 1 base to trimming and J lost 1 base, with 16 bases between them.